The T cell receptor (beta chain) under discussion was sequenced for a study of patients and donors after allogeneic stem cell transplantation. Trimming shortened V by 1 base and J by 5 bases, and 11 bases separated the two germline ends. The CDR3 length is 15 residues. Germline CDR1 and CDR2: KGHDR and SFDVKD. MiXCR, applied by TCRdb to the RT-PCR reads, yields one record per CDR3 protein. The sample carries 400,000 to 500,000 distinct CDR3 sequences, 16% recorded once. J is TRBJ2-1 and V is TRBV24-1, with D perhaps TRBD1 (5 bases). This TCR was sampled from a human donor who was either an allogeneic HSCT recipient or a stem cell or donor lymphocyte infusion donor (not recorded which). It is not recorded whose cells these are; they may come from a transplant donor. Sequenced material: blood, either unsorted or a sorted T cell fraction (not recorded which). The CDR3 loop is CATSDLRGTHNEQFF. The DNA of the CDR3 is TGTGCCACCAGTGATTTAAGGGGTACTCACAATGAGCAGTTCTTC.